This T cell receptor beta chain is drawn from a study of early T cells in non-severe SARS-CoV-2 infection. Across the study: Chains stayed unpaired after sequencing of bulk RNA from unsorted whole blood. Study-level findings and limits: Anti-spike CD8 responses were favored by VDJdb matching, which missed private and CD4 specificities.

With 3 bases removed from V and 0 bases from J, the gap between germline ends came to 8 bases. There are 15 residues in the CDR3. Germline values: CDR1 SGHTA, CDR2 FQGNSA. Attachment of unique molecular identifiers was made to individual cDNA molecules. From the 5' RACE reads, TCRdb called clonotypes with MiXCR, one entry per CDR3 protein. This sample yields roughly 100,000 distinct CDR3 sequences, of which about an eighth are seen a single time; less than 8% belongs to the top ten. As to this clonotype: As yet, its antigen is unknown.

Sequencing used whole blood. This TCR was recovered from an adult who was a healthcare worker with PCR-confirmed SARS-CoV-2 infection or an uninfected control (not recorded which). The chain combines TRBV7-2 with TRBJ2-2; maybe TRBD2 (5 bases). The CDR3 region is CASSFAGANTGELFF. In DNA form, the CDR3 reads TGTGCCAGCAGCTTTGCCGGGGCGAACACCGGGGAGCTGTTTTTT. The whole variable domain, filled in from reference TRBV7-2 and TRBJ2-2, reads GAGVSQSPSNKVTEKGKDVELRCDPISGHTALYWYRQSLGQGLEFLIYFQGNSAPDKSGLPSDRFSAERTGGSVSTLTIQRTQQEDSAVYLCASSFAGANTGELFFGEGSRLTVL.